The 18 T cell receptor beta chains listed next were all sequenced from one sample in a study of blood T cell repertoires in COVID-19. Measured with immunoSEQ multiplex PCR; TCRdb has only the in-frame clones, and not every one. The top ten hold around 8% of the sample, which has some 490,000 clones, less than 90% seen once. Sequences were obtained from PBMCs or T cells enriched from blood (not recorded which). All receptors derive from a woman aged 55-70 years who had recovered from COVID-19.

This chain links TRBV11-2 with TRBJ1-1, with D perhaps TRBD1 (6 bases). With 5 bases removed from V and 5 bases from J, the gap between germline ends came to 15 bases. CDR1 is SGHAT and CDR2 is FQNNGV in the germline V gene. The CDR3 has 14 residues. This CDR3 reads CASSQTGGGTEAFF. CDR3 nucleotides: TGTGCCAGCAGCCAGACAGGCGGGGGAACTGAAGCTTTCTTT.

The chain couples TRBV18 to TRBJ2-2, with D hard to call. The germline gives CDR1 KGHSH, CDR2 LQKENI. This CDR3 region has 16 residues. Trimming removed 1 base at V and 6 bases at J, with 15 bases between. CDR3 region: CASSPQEPRWPGELFF. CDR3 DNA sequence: TGTGCCAGCTCACCACAGGAACCTAGGTGGCCCGGGGAGCTGTTTTTT.

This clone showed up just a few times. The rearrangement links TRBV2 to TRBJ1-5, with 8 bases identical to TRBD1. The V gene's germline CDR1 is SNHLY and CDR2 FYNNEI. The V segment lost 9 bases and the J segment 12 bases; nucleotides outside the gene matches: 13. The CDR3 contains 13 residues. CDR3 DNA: TGTGCCAGTACCGGGACGGCACAGGGGGGCCAGCATTTT. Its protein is CASTGTAQGGQHF.

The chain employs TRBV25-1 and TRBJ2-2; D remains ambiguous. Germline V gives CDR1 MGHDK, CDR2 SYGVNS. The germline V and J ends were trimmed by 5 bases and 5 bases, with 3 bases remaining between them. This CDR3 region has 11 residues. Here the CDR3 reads CASSHTGELFF. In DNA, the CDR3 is TGTGCCAGCAGTCATACCGGGGAGCTGTTTTTT.

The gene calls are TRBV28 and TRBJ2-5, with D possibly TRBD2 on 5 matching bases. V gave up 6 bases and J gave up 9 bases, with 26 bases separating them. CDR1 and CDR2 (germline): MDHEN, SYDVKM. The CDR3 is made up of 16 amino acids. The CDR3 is CASSLPNSGNGRAQYF. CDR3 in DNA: TGTGCCAGCAGCTTGCCCAATTCCGGGAACGGTAGGGCCCAGTACTTC.

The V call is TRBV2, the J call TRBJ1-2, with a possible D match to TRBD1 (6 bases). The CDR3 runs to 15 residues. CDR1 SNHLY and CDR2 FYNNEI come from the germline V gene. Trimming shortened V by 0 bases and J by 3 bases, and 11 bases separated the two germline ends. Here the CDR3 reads CASSEAGGQDYGYTF. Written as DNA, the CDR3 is TGTGCCAGCAGTGAAGCGGGGGGGCAGGACTATGGCTACACCTTC.

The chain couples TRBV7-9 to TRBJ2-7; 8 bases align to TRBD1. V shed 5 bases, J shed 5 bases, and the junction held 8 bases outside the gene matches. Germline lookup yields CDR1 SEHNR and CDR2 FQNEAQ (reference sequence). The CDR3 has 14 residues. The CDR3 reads CASSHSNRGDEQYF. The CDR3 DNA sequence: TGTGCCAGCAGCCATAGCAACAGGGGGGACGAGCAGTACTTC.

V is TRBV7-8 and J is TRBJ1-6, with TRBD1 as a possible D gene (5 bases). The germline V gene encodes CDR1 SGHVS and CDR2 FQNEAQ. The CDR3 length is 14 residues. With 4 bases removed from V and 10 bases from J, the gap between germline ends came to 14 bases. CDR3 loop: CASSSNRNGSPLHF. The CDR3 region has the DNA TGTGCCAGCAGCTCGAACAGGAACGGGTCACCCCTCCACTTT.

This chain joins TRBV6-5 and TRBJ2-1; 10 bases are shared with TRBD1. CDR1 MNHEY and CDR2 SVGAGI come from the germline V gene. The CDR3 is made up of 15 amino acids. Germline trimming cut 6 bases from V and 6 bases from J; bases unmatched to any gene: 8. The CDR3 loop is CASRAGTGAINEQFF. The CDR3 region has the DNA TGTGCCAGCAGGGCCGGGACAGGGGCGATCAATGAGCAGTTCTTC.

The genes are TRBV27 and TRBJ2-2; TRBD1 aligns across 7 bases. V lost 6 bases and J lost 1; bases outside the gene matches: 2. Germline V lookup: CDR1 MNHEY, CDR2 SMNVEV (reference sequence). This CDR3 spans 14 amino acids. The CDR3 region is CASRPGGNTGELFF. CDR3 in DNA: TGTGCCAGCAGACCAGGGGGGAACACCGGGGAGCTGTTTTTT.

The chain's CDR3 is CASSPRFNEKLFF. The CDR3, as DNA: TGTGCCAGCAGTCCGAGGTTTAATGAAAAACTGTTTTTT. J is TRBJ1-4 and V is TRBV27; unclear D gene. V shed 5 bases and J shed 4 bases, with 8 bases lying between them. Germline-derived CDR1 and CDR2 are MNHEY and SMNVEV (reference sequence). The CDR3 spans 13 residues.

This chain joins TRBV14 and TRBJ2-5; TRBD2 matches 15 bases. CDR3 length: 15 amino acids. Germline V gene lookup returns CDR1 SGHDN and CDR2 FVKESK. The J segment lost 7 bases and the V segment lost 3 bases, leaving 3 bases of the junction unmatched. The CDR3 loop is CASSQSGLAGGTQYF. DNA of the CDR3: TGTGCCAGCAGCCAGTCGGGACTAGCGGGAGGGACCCAGTACTTC.

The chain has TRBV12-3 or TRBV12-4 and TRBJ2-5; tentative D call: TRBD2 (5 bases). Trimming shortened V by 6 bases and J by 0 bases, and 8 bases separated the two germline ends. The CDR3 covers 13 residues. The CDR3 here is CASRPDYQETQYF. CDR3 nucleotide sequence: TGTGCCAGCAGACCGGACTACCAAGAGACCCAGTACTTC.

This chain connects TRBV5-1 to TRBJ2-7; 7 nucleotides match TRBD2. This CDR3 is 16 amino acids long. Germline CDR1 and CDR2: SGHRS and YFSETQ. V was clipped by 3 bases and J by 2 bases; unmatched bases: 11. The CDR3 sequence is CASSWTEGGPTYEQYF. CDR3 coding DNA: TGCGCCAGCAGCTGGACGGAGGGAGGGCCCACCTACGAGCAGTACTTC.

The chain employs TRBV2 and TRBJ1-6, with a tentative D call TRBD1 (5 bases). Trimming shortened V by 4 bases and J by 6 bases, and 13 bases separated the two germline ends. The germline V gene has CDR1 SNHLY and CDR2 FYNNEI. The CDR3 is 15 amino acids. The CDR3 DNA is TGTGCCAGCAGTGGGGTCCAGGGAGGTAATTCACCCCTCCACTTT. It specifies CASSGVQGGNSPLHF.

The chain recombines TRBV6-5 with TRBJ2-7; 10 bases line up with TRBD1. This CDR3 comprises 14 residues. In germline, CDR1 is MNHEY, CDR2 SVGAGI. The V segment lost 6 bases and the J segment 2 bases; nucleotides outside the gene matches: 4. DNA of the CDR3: TGTGCCAGCAGCTCGGACAGGGGGGCCTACGAGCAGTACGTC. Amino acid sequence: CASSSDRGAYEQYV.

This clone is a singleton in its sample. CDR3 DNA: TGTGCCAGCAGTGAACGGCAGGGCAACACCGGGGAGCTGTTTTTT. It codes for CASSERQGNTGELFF. The chain recombines TRBV6-1 with TRBJ2-2; tentatively, D is TRBD1 (5 bases). Trimming removed 2 bases from V and 2 bases from J, with 9 bases in between. This CDR3 has 15 amino acids. Germline CDR1 MNHNS, CDR2 SASEGT.

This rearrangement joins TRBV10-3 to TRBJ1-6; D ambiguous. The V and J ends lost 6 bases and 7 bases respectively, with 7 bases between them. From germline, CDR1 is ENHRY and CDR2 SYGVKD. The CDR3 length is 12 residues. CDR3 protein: CAIRTVNSPLHF. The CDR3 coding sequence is TGTGCCATCAGAACAGTGAATTCACCCCTCCACTTT.